Included here is one T cell receptor (beta chain) sequence, with context. Its antigen is still unknown. This entry comes from a study of T cell responses to AZD1222 COVID-19 vaccine. Study-level findings and limits: Rises in breadth and depth of Spike-specific TCRs came after two AZD1222 doses. Donors skewed white British and female; clonal diversity was possibly underestimated. Sampling captured repertoires only after the peak T cell response.

The assay was immunoSEQ multiplex PCR, and TCRdb's table has in-frame clones only and misses some. Among around 160,000 clones listed, about 93% were seen once. This sample comprised peripheral blood, obtained on day 0 of MenACWY control vaccination. This sequence originates from an adult in good health.

CDR3 residues: CASSRTSGFSYNEQFF. The CDR3, as DNA: TGTGCCAGCAGCCGGACTAGCGGATTCTCCTACAATGAGCAGTTCTTC. The rearrangement links TRBV11-2 to TRBJ2-1, with 10 bases lining up with TRBD2. The trim removed 5 bases at V and 0 bases at J, leaving 4 bases unmatched. The V gene's germline CDR1 is SGHAT and CDR2 FQNNGV. CDR3 length: 16 amino acids.